The entry below gives a single T cell receptor beta chain sequence along with its context. V dropped 4 bases and J dropped 10; count of bases not matched to a gene: 15. CDR3 length equals 16 residues. The germline CDR1 and CDR2 sequences are SGHRS and YFSETQ. Per the study methods: Reference gene primer amplification in the assay estimated nucleated cell counts. The assay was immunoSEQ multiplex PCR, and TCRdb's table has in-frame clones only and misses some. The DNA gave D and trimming, while V, J and clone size come from that table. The sample records around 100,000 clones, approximately 86% being singletons. This entry comes from a study of blood T cell repertoires in COVID-19. Study-level background: Collection of acute and convalescent COVID-19 samples took place in the United States, Italy and Spain. T cells, B-cell-depleted T cells, or PBMCs provided the cDNA or gDNA that served as material.

The clonotype comes from a human donor in a cohort sampled during active COVID-19. V usage is TRBV5-1 and J usage is TRBJ2-1, with 9 bases fitting TRBD1. Sequenced: peripheral blood. DNA for the CDR3: TGCGCCAGCAGCCTGCCTGGGACAGGGTTTAATTTAGAGCAGTTCTTC. This translates into CASSLPGTGFNLEQFF.